The clone carrying this T cell receptor beta chain showed up many times. The sample belongs to a study of T-cell reconstitution after alpha-beta-depleted transplantation in children. Germline V lookup: CDR1 MNHNS, CDR2 SASEGT. The CDR3 is 16 amino acids. Between the trimmed V and J ends, which lost 6 bases and 0 bases, there was a span of 16 bases. Unique molecular identifiers were used to barcode this TCRbeta library. MiXCR was run by TCRdb on the PCR reads, yielding one entry per CDR3 protein. The table includes some 200,000 distinct CDR3 sequences, 7.5% to 9.5% detected once. The source of this sequence is a male patient aged 2 to 9 who had a stem cell transplant for acute myeloid leukemia, so the T cells may come from the graft donor. Sequences were derived from PBMCs, mostly from graft donor cells, sampled 360 days after TCRalphabeta/CD19-depleted stem cell transplant. The chain combines TRBV6-1 with TRBJ2-3; possibly TRBD1 for D (5 bases). In DNA, the CDR3 is TGTGCCAGCAGACCAAATTACAGGCCTAGCACAGATACGCAGTATTTT. Its protein is CASRPNYRPSTDTQYF.